The 6 T cell receptor beta chains below all came from one sample that was sequenced in a study of shared clonotypes between healthy human individuals. This table comes from immunoSEQ multiplex PCR, and its TCRdb copy is limited to in-frame clones, with some not included. There are 950,000 to 1,100,000 clones in the sample; about 80% occur only once, and approximately 1.5% lies in the top ten. The sample consisted of memory CD4+ T cells sorted from blood. The sample's subset: CD45RA-negative fraction. These receptors were collected from a man between 18 and 29 years old in good health.

The chain uses TRBV30 and TRBJ2-2; D remains ambiguous. The CDR3 is 13 amino acids. The V and J ends lost 1 base and 4 bases respectively, with 7 bases between them. Germline assignment: CDR1 GTSNPN and CDR2 SVGIG (reference sequence). The CDR3 bases are TGTGCCTGGAGTGGTTGGGGCACCGGGGAGCTGTTTTTT. As protein: CAWSGWGTGELFF.

This clone has just a few counts. V is TRBV18 and J is TRBJ1-6; D unresolved. Per the germline V gene, CDR1 is KGHSH and CDR2 is LQKENI. The CDR3 is 16 residues long. V dropped 3 bases and J dropped 6 bases, with 15 bases sitting between them. The CDR3: CASSPQPGHGNSPLHF. In DNA form, the CDR3 reads TGTGCCAGCTCACCCCAACCGGGCCACGGTAATTCACCCCTCCACTTT.

The CDR3 loop is CASSERAEGRAGELFF. DNA of the CDR3: TGTGCCAGCAGTGAAAGGGCGGAGGGGAGGGCCGGGGAGCTGTTTTTT. The chain links TRBV6-1 to TRBJ2-2; TRBD2 matches at 7 bases. This CDR3 is 16 amino acids long. V shed 2 bases, J shed 6 bases, and the junction held 9 bases outside the gene matches. The germline V gene encodes CDR1 MNHNS and CDR2 SASEGT.

V is TRBV27 and J is TRBJ1-2; 7 bases align to TRBD1. The CDR3 has 13 residues. Germline assignment: CDR1 MNHEY and CDR2 SMNVEV (reference sequence). The trim removed 6 bases at V and 4 bases at J, leaving 5 bases unmatched. This CDR3 is CASRKGGSYGYTF. The CDR3 DNA follows: TGTGCCAGCAGAAAAGGGGGCTCCTATGGCTACACCTTC.

About this clone itself: A much larger clonotype is one base distant, so this may be a read error. Other DNA sequences in this sample translate to the same CDR3. The chain carries TRBV9 and TRBJ2-7; D may correspond to TRBD1 or TRBD2 (5 bases each). V was clipped by 4 bases and J by 0 bases, with 14 bases between them. Germline loops: CDR1 SGDLS, CDR2 YYNGEE. This CDR3 region has 15 residues. The CDR3, as DNA: TGTGCCAGCAGCTACGACGGGACGGGCTCCTACGAGCAGTACTTC. Its protein is CASSYDGTGSYEQYF.

Comment on this clone: A much more abundant neighbour one base away suggests this may be a read error. Other DNA sequences in the sample encode the same CDR3. The chain joins TRBV20-1 to TRBJ2-3, with unresolved D. From germline, CDR1 is DFQATT and CDR2 SNEGSKA (reference sequence). The CDR3 covers 10 residues. V was pared by 2 bases and J by 6 bases, with 3 bases between. The CDR3 here is CSARSDTQYF. The CDR3 DNA reads TGCAGTGCTAGATCGGATACGCAGTATTTT.